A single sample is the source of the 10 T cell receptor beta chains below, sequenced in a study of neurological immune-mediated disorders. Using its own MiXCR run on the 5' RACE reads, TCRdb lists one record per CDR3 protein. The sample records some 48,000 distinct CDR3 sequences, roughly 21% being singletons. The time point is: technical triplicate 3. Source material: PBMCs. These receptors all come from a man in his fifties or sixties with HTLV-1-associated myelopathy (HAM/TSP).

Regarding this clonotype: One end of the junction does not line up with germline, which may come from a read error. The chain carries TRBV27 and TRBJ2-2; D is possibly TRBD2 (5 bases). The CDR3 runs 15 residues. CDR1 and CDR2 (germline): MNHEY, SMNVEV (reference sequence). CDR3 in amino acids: CASSFSEANNGELFF. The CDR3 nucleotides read TGTGCCAGCAGTTTCTCGGAGGCGAACAACGGGGAGCTGTTTTTT.

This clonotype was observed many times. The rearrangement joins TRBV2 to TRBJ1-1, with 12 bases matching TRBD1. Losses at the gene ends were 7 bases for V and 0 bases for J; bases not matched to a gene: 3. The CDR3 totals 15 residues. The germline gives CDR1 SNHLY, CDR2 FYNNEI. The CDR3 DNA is TGTGCCAGCACCCGGGACAGGGGGCTGAACACTGAAGCTTTCTTT. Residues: CASTRDRGLNTEAFF. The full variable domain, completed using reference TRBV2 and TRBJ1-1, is EPEVTQTPSHQVTQMGQEVILRCVPISNHLYFYWYRQILGQKVEFLVSFYNNEISEKSEIFDDQFSVERPDGSNFTLKIRSTKLEDSAMYFCASTRDRGLNTEAFFGQGTRLTVV.

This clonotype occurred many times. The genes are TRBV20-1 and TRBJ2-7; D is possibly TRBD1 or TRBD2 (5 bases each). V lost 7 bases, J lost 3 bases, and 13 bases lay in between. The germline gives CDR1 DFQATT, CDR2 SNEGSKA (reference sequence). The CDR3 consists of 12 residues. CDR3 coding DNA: TGCAGTGTGGCAGAGGGGTACTACGAGCAGTACTTC. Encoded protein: CSVAEGYYEQYF.

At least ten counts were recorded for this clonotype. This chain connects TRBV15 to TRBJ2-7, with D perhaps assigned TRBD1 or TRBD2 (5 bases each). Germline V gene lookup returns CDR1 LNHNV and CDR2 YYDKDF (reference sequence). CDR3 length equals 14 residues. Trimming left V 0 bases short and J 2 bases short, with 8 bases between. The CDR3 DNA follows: TGTGCCACCAGCAGAGATCGGGGACCCTACGAGCAGTACTTC. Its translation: CATSRDRGPYEQYF. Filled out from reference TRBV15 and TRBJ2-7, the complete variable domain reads DAMVIQNPRYQVTQFGKPVTLSCSQTLNHNVMYWYQQKSSQAPKLLFHYYDKDFNNEADTPDNFQSRRPNTSFCFLDIRSPGLGDTAMYLCATSRDRGPYEQYFGPGTRLTVT.

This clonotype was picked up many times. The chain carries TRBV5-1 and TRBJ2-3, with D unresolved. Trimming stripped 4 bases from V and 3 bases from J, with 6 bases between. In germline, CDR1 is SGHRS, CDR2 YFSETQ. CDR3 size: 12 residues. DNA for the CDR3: TGCGCCAGCAGCCGCGATACAGATACGCAGTATTTT. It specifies CASSRDTDTQYF.

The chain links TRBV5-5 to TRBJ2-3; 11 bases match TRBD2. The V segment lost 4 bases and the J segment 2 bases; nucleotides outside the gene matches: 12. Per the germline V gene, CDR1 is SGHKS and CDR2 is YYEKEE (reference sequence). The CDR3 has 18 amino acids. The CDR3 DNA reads TGTGCCAGCAGCCTCCCGAGGACTAGCGGGTATAACACAGATACGCAGTATTTT. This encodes CASSLPRTSGYNTDTQYF.

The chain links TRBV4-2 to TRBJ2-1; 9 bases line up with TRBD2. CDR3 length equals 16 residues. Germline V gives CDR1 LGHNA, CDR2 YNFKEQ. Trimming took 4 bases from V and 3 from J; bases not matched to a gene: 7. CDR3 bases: TGTGCCAGCAGCCTAAAGGGCGGGAGGGGCTACAATGAGCAGTTCTTC. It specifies CASSLKGGRGYNEQFF.

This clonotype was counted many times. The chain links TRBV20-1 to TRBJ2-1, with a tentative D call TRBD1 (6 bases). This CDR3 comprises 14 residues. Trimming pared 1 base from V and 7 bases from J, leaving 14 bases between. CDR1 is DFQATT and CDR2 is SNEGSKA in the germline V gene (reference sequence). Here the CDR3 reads CSARGLQGMNEQFF. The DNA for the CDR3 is TGCAGTGCTAGAGGCTTACAGGGAATGAATGAGCAGTTCTTC.

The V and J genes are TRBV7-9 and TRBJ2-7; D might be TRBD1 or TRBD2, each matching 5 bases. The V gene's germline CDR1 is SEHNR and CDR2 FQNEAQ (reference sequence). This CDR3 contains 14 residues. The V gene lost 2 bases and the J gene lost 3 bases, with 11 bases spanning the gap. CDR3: CASSLSGTRYEQYF. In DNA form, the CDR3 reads TGTGCCAGCAGCTTAAGTGGGACCCGCTACGAGCAGTACTTC.

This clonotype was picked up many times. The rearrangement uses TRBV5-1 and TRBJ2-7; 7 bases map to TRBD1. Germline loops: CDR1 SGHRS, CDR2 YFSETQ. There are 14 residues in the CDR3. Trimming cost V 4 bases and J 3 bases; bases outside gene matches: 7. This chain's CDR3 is CASSPAGTDYEQYF. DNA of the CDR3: TGCGCCAGCAGCCCCGCAGGGACAGACTACGAGCAGTACTTC.